Presented here are 23 T cell receptor beta chains from one specimen sequenced in a study of control samples from healthy donors and cancer patients. Sequencing used immunoSEQ multiplex PCR; TCRdb keeps in-frame clones, though not all of them. Among under 200,000 clones, about 94% were seen once, and the ten largest hold 14%. Material for sequencing was PBMCs. These TCRs come from a man aged 55 to 70 with colorectal cancer.

The chain couples TRBV28 to TRBJ2-1, with a possible D match to TRBD2 (5 bases). Deletions cut 6 bases from V and 6 bases from J, with 27 bases between. This CDR3 contains 18 residues. Germline V lookup: CDR1 MDHEN, CDR2 SYDVKM. CDR3 loop: CASRVNLATTFEGNEQFF. For the CDR3, the DNA is TGTGCCAGCAGAGTCAATTTGGCTACCACCTTCGAGGGCAATGAGCAGTTCTTC.

The rearrangement links TRBV28 to TRBJ1-3; the match to TRBD1 covers 9 bases. Per germline, CDR1 MDHEN and CDR2 SYDVKM. V lost 4 bases to trimming and J lost 3 bases; unmatched junction nucleotides: 4. The CDR3 extends over 15 amino acids. In nucleotides, the CDR3 is TGTGCCAGCAGTTCCGGGACAGGGAGTGGAAACACCATATATTTT. Translating it yields CASSSGTGSGNTIYF.

The rearrangement joins TRBV27 to TRBJ2-7, with 9 nucleotides matching TRBD1. The CDR3 is 14 amino acids. The germline gives CDR1 MNHEY, CDR2 SMNVEV (reference sequence). Unmatched junction bases numbered 9, after V lost 8 bases and J lost 4 bases. The CDR3, as DNA: TGTGCCAGCTCCCCCGGGACAGGGTTTTACGAGCAGTACTTC. This encodes CASSPGTGFYEQYF.

The rearrangement uses TRBV10-3 and TRBJ2-1, with 15 bases that match TRBD2. V lost 6 bases to trimming and J lost 3 bases; unmatched junction nucleotides: 15. This CDR3 comprises 20 residues. The germline gives CDR1 ENHRY, CDR2 SYGVKD. This CDR3 reads CAIRAPSGTSGGRGYNEQFF. In nucleotides, the CDR3 is TGTGCCATCAGGGCTCCCTCCGGGACTAGCGGGGGGAGGGGCTACAATGAGCAGTTCTTC.

The genes are TRBV7-6 and TRBJ1-1, with D unresolved. V shed 3 bases and J shed 1 base, with 9 bases lying between them. The CDR3 is 14 amino acids. Germline V lookup: CDR1 SGHVS, CDR2 FNYEAQ. The CDR3 DNA reads as TGTGCCAGCAGCTTCTATCGCGGGAACACTGAAGCTTTCTTT. It specifies CASSFYRGNTEAFF.

V and J are TRBV25-1 and TRBJ2-7, with D uncertain. Trimming shortened V by 1 base and J by 0 bases, and 10 bases separated the two germline ends. This CDR3 comprises 15 residues. The V gene's germline CDR1 is MGHDK and CDR2 SYGVNS. The CDR3 is CASSEFGTSSYEQYF. The CDR3 DNA follows: TGTGCCAGCAGTGAATTCGGCACCAGCTCCTACGAGCAGTACTTC.

This chain links TRBV5-1 with TRBJ2-5, with 7 bases fitting TRBD1. The CDR3 spans 16 residues. The germline CDR1 and CDR2 sequences are SGHRS and YFSETQ. Unmatched junction bases numbered 10, after V lost 1 base and J lost 4 bases. The CDR3: CASSLRLGGAGETQYF. The CDR3 DNA reads TGCGCCAGCAGCTTGCGGCTAGGGGGCGCGGGAGAGACCCAGTACTTC.

This clone was recorded once. The chain is built from TRBV9 and TRBJ2-1; TRBD2 might be the D (6 bases). Trimming stripped 1 base from V and 2 bases from J, with 16 bases between. There are 17 residues in the CDR3. Germline CDR1 reads SGDLS; CDR2 reads YYNGEE. CDR3 sequence (DNA): TGTGCCAGCAGCGTATTCCAATCCAGCGGGCCCTACAATGAGCAGTTCTTC. Residues: CASSVFQSSGPYNEQFF.

The chain couples TRBV5-1 to TRBJ1-2, with D possibly TRBD1 on 5 matching bases. The V end was cut by 0 bases, the J end by 8 bases, with 11 bases between. The CDR3 runs 13 residues. In germline, CDR1 is SGHRS, CDR2 YFSETQ. For the CDR3, the DNA is TGCGCCAGCAGCTTGGAGGGGTTGCGGGGCTACACCTTC. This translates into CASSLEGLRGYTF.

The V call is TRBV29-1, the J call TRBJ1-5; D remains ambiguous. CDR3 length: 13 amino acids. V was clipped by 6 bases and J by 5 bases, with 14 bases between them. In germline, CDR1 is SQVTM, CDR2 ANQGSEA. CDR3 loop: CSVSVTADQPQHF. The CDR3 DNA is TGCAGCGTCTCCGTGACGGCTGATCAGCCCCAGCATTTT.

J is TRBJ1-1 and V is TRBV30; possible D gene TRBD1, 6 bases. Germline CDR1 GTSNPN, CDR2 SVGIG (reference sequence). This CDR3 is 11 amino acids long. Trimming shortened V by 5 bases and J by 7 bases, and 11 bases separated the two germline ends. The CDR3 protein is CAWRGGFEAFF. DNA for the CDR3: TGTGCCTGGCGAGGGGGATTTGAAGCTTTCTTT. The full variable domain, rest sourced from reference TRBV30 and TRBJ1-1, is SQTIHQWPATLVQPVGSPLSLECTVEGTSNPNLYWYRQAAGRGLQLLFYSVGIGQISSEVPQNLSASRPQDRQFILSSKKLLLSDSGFYLCAWRGGFEAFFGQGTRLTVV.

The gene calls are TRBV9 and TRBJ1-6, with D perhaps TRBD1 (5 bases). The V gene lost 0 bases and the J gene lost 4 bases, with 5 bases spanning the gap. The CDR3 loop spans 14 amino acids. Looked up from germline, CDR1 is SGDLS and CDR2 is YYNGEE. CDR3 in amino acids: CASSVAGYNSPLHF. The CDR3 bases are TGTGCCAGCAGCGTAGCAGGGTATAATTCACCCCTCCACTTT.

The J gene is TRBJ2-2, the V gene TRBV5-1; 7 nucleotides agree with TRBD1. V was pared by 2 bases and J by 4 bases, with 5 bases of the junction left unmatched. The CDR3 extends over 15 amino acids. Looked up from germline, CDR1 is SGHRS and CDR2 is YFSETQ. This chain's CDR3 is CASSFRGIGTGELFF. The CDR3 DNA is TGCGCCAGCAGCTTCAGGGGGATTGGCACCGGGGAGCTGTTTTTT.

Notes on this clone: Other nucleotide sequences in the sample specify the same CDR3. CDR3 DNA sequence: TGTGCCAGCAGCGTAGTTGGTAGTTCCTACGAGCAGTACTTC. Amino acids: CASSVVGSSYEQYF. V usage is TRBV9 and J usage is TRBJ2-7; D call uncertain. The CDR3 is made up of 14 amino acids. Trimming shortened V by 0 bases and J by 1 base, and 8 bases separated the two germline ends. Germline-derived CDR1 and CDR2 are SGDLS and YYNGEE.

The chain employs TRBV6-5 and TRBJ1-4; D unclear. Germline V lookup: CDR1 MNHEY, CDR2 SVGAGI. The V end was cut by 6 bases, the J end by 9 bases, with 17 bases between. CDR3 length equals 14 residues. Written as DNA, the CDR3 is TGTGCCAGCAGGAAGACGGGTAGCGAGCAAAAACTGTTTTTT. Residues: CASRKTGSEQKLFF.

The chain joins TRBV6-2 or TRBV6-3 to TRBJ2-7; D is ambiguous. The length of the CDR3 is 16 residues. With 0 bases removed from V and 0 bases from J, the gap between germline ends came to 12 bases. The germline V gene encodes CDR1 MNHEY and CDR2 SVGEGT. This CDR3 is CASSYSRLENSYEQYF. CDR3 DNA: TGTGCCAGCAGTTACTCTCGACTGGAGAACTCCTACGAGCAGTACTTC.

The DNA for the CDR3 is TGCGCCAGCAGCCAAGTCGCCACCTCCTCCTACGAGCAGTACTTC. This gives the protein CASSQVATSSYEQYF. The genes are TRBV4-3 and TRBJ2-7; D remains ambiguous. V was shortened by 1 base and J by 0 bases, with 10 bases between the two germline ends. The CDR3 length is 15 residues. Germline V gives CDR1 LGHNA, CDR2 YSLEER.

The genes are TRBV30 and TRBJ2-5, with 8 bases aligning to TRBD2. From germline, CDR1 is GTSNPN and CDR2 SVGIG (reference sequence). This CDR3 is built from 15 residues. The J segment lost 5 bases and the V segment lost 2 bases, leaving 10 bases of the junction unmatched. Here the CDR3 reads CAWSSGGGWAETQYF. The CDR3 nucleotides are TGTGCCTGGAGTTCCGGCGGGGGGTGGGCGGAGACCCAGTACTTC. The variable domain in full, with the rest retrieved from reference TRBV30 and TRBJ2-5, is SQTIHQWPATLVQPVGSPLSLECTVEGTSNPNLYWYRQAAGRGLQLLFYSVGIGQISSEVPQNLSASRPQDRQFILSSKKLLLSDSGFYLCAWSSGGGWAETQYFGPGTRLLVL.

This chain uses TRBV10-3 with TRBJ2-7; TRBD2 matches 10 bases. Germline V CDR1 and CDR2: ENHRY, SYGVKD. The CDR3 covers 15 residues. Unmatched junction bases numbered 8, after V lost 4 bases and J lost 5 bases. Here the CDR3 DNA reads TGTGCCATCAGTGGGGAGCGGGGGGGCCGGAACGAGCAGTACTTC. Its protein is CAISGERGGRNEQYF.

This chain links TRBV6-2 or TRBV6-3 with TRBJ1-2; perhaps TRBD1 as D (5 bases). This CDR3 region has 14 residues. Trimming cost V 4 bases and J 0 bases, with 9 bases left between them. CDR1 and CDR2 from the germline V gene are MNHEY and SVGEGT. The CDR3 nucleotides are TGTGCCAGCAGTTGGGGCACAGCTAACTATGGCTACACCTTC. Translated, it gives CASSWGTANYGYTF.

The chain combines TRBV27 with TRBJ1-2, with 7 bases that match TRBD1. The length of the CDR3 is 14 residues. V shed 6 bases and J 4 bases; nucleotides not matched to a gene: 8. From germline, CDR1 is MNHEY and CDR2 SMNVEV (reference sequence). The CDR3 protein is CASSSGQTLYGYTF. The DNA of the CDR3 is TGTGCCAGCAGCTCGGGACAGACCCTCTATGGCTACACCTTC.

The CDR3 DNA follows: TGTGCCAGCAGCTTGTGGCCGGAGAAGAGCTATGGCTACACCTTC. Its protein is CASSLWPEKSYGYTF. The chain uses TRBV5-4 and TRBJ1-2; D gene ambiguous. V was shortened by 1 base and J by 4 bases, with 14 bases between the two germline ends. Germline V gene data show CDR1 as SGHNT and CDR2 as YYREEE (reference sequence). The CDR3 extends over 15 amino acids.

This clone appeared once. This chain joins TRBV29-1 and TRBJ1-1; TRBD1 matches at 10 bases. V shed 7 bases, J shed 1 base, and the junction held 6 bases outside the gene matches. Germline assignment: CDR1 SQVTM and CDR2 ANQGSEA. CDR3 length equals 14 residues. The CDR3, as DNA: TGCAGCGCGGGGACAGGGGCTTCGAACACTGAAGCTTTCTTT. This gives the protein CSAGTGASNTEAFF.